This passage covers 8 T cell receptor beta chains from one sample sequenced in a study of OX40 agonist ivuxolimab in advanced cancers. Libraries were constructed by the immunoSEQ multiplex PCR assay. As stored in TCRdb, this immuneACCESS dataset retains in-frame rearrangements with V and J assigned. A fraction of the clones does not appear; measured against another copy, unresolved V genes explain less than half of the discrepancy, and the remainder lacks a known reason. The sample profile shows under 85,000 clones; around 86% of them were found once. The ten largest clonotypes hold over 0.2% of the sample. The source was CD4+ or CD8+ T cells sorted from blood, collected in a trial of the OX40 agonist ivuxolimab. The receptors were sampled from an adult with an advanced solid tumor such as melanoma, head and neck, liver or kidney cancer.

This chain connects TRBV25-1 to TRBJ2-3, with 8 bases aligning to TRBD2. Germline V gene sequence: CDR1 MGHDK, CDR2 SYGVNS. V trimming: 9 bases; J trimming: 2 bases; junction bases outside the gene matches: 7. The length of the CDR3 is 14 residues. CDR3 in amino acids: CASLAGLSTDTQYF. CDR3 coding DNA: TGTGCCAGTTTAGCGGGACTATCCACAGATACGCAGTATTTT.

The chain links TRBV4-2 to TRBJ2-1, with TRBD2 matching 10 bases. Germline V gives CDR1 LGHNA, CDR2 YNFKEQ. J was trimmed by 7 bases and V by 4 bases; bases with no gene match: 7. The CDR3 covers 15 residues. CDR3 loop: CASSLSGRMANEQFF. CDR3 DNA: TGTGCCAGCAGCCTTAGCGGGAGGATGGCGAATGAGCAGTTCTTC.

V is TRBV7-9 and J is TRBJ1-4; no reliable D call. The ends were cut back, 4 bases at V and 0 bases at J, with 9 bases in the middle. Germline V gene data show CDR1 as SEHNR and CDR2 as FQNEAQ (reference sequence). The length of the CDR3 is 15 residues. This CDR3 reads CASSSEYATNEKLFF. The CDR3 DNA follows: TGTGCCAGCAGCTCCGAATATGCAACTAATGAAAAACTGTTTTTT.

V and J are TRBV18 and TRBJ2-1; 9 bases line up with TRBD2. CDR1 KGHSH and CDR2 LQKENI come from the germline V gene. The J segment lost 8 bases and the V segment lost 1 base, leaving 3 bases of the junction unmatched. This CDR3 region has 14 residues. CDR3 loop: CASSPLAGDDEQFF. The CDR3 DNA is TGTGCCAGCTCACCACTAGCGGGAGACGATGAGCAGTTCTTC. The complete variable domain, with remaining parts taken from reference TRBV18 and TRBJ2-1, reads NAGVMQNPRHLVRRRGQEARLRCSPMKGHSHVYWYRQLPEEGLKFMVYLQKENIIDESGMPKERFSAEFPKEGPSILRIQQVVRGDSAAYFCASSPLAGDDEQFFGPGTRLTVL.

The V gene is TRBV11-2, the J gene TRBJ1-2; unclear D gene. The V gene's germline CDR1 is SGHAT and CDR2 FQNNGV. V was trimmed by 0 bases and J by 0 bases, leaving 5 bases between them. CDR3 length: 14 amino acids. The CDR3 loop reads CASSLERSNYGYTF. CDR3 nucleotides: TGTGCCAGCAGCTTAGAAAGGTCTAACTATGGCTACACCTTC.

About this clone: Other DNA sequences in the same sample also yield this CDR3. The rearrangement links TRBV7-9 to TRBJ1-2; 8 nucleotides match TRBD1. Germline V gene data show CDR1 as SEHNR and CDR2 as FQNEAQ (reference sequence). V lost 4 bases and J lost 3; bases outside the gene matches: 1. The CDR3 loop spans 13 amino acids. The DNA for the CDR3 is TGTGCCAGCAGCTCACAGGGGGACTATGGCTACACCTTC. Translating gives CASSSQGDYGYTF.

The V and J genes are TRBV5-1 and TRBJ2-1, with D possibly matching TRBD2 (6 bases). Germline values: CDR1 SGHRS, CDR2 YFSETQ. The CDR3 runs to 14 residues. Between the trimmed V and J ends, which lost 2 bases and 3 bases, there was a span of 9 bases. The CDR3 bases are TGCGCCAGCAGCTTTGGGGGGAGCTACAATGAGCAGTTCTTC. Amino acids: CASSFGGSYNEQFF.

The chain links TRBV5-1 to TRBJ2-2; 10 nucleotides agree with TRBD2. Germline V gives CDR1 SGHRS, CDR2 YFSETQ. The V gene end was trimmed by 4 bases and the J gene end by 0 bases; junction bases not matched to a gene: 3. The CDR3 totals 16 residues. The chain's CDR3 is CASSSLAGANTGELFF. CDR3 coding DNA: TGCGCCAGCAGCAGTCTAGCGGGAGCGAACACCGGGGAGCTGTTTTTT. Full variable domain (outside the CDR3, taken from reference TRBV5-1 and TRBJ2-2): KAGVTQTPRYLIKTRGQQVTLSCSPISGHRSVSWYQQTPGQGLQFLFEYFSETQRNKGNFPGRFSGRQFSNSRSEMNVSTLELGDSALYLCASSSLAGANTGELFFGEGSRLTVL.